The rows below give T cell receptor beta chains drawn from one sample of a study of blood T cell repertoires in COVID-19. Data came from immunoSEQ multiplex PCR; TCRdb stores just in-frame clones and leaves some out. The data hold fewer than 250,000 clones, with about nine tenths observed a single time. Specimen: peripheral blood. Source of these receptors: a man in his fifties or sixties who had recovered from COVID-19. Each CDR3 is given with its conserved first and last residue. Each record gives: J gene, V gene, D gene, clone size, CDR3 protein, CDR3 DNA. D genes are given only for firm matches. Clone size is stated in some rows and not others, as once, few, many or a class when expanded.

j_call: TRBJ1-4; v_call: TRBV4-1; d_call: TRBD1; clone_size: NA; cdr3_aa: CASSPVGDRGGKLFF; cdr3_nt: TGCGCCAGCAGCCCTGTCGGGGACAGGGGGGGAAAACTGTTTTTT
j_call: TRBJ2-7; v_call: TRBV6-5; d_call: NA; clone_size: NA; cdr3_aa: CASRPTGGSEQYF; cdr3_nt: TGTGCCAGCAGACCCACTGGAGGGAGCGAGCAGTACTTC
j_call: TRBJ2-7; v_call: TRBV27; d_call: TRBD1; clone_size: once; cdr3_aa: CASSFRDSGYEQYF; cdr3_nt: TGTGCCAGCAGTTTCCGGGACAGTGGCTACGAGCAGTACTTC
j_call: TRBJ2-2; v_call: TRBV6-5; d_call: TRBD1; clone_size: NA; cdr3_aa: CASSRQGGKELFF; cdr3_nt: TGTGCCAGCAGCCGACAGGGTGGAAAGGAGCTGTTTTTT
j_call: TRBJ2-1; v_call: TRBV5-1; d_call: TRBD1; clone_size: NA; cdr3_aa: CASSLVRTGKGGSYNEQFF; cdr3_nt: TGCGCCAGCAGCTTGGTTAGGACAGGGAAAGGGGGCTCCTACAATGAGCAGTTCTTC
j_call: TRBJ2-6; v_call: TRBV29-1; d_call: NA; clone_size: NA; cdr3_aa: CSVHSGANVLTF; cdr3_nt: TGCAGCGTTCACTCTGGGGCCAACGTCCTGACTTTC
j_call: TRBJ1-5; v_call: TRBV18; d_call: TRBD1; clone_size: NA; cdr3_aa: CASSPAGTGNNQPQHF; cdr3_nt: TGTGCCAGCTCACCCGCCGGGACAGGGAACAATCAGCCCCAGCATTTT
j_call: TRBJ2-1; v_call: TRBV5-1; d_call: TRBD1; clone_size: NA; cdr3_aa: CASSLVQGVYNEQFF; cdr3_nt: TGCGCCAGCAGCTTGGTTCAGGGGGTCTACAATGAGCAGTTCTTC
j_call: TRBJ1-2; v_call: TRBV18; d_call: NA; clone_size: NA; cdr3_aa: CASSPLPGETYGYTF; cdr3_nt: TGTGCCAGCTCACCCCTCCCTGGCGAGACTTATGGCTACACCTTC
j_call: TRBJ2-2; v_call: TRBV7-2; d_call: NA; clone_size: few; cdr3_aa: CASSGGQIKAGELFF; cdr3_nt: TGTGCCAGCAGCGGAGGACAGATTAAGGCCGGGGAGCTGTTTTTT
j_call: TRBJ1-1; v_call: TRBV29-1; d_call: TRBD1; clone_size: NA; cdr3_aa: CSVATFTGGTEAFF; cdr3_nt: TGCAGCGTTGCCACGTTTACAGGGGGCACTGAAGCTTTCTTT
j_call: TRBJ1-1; v_call: TRBV5-4; d_call: NA; clone_size: NA; cdr3_aa: CASSFRGLNTEAFF; cdr3_nt: TGTGCCAGCAGCTTCAGGGGCCTTAACACTGAAGCTTTCTTT
j_call: TRBJ2-5; v_call: TRBV5-4; d_call: NA; clone_size: NA; cdr3_aa: CASSRNYREMETQYF; cdr3_nt: TGTGCCAGCAGCAGGAATTACAGGGAGATGGAGACCCAGTACTTC
j_call: TRBJ2-7; v_call: TRBV5-4; d_call: TRBD1; clone_size: NA; cdr3_aa: CASSWDRGLNEQYF; cdr3_nt: TGTGCCAGCAGCTGGGACAGGGGGCTCAACGAGCAGTACTTC
j_call: TRBJ2-5; v_call: TRBV4-2; d_call: NA; clone_size: NA; cdr3_aa: CASSLLRGAQEETQYF; cdr3_nt: TGTGCCAGCAGCCTCCTCCGGGGGGCGCAGGAAGAGACCCAGTACTTC
j_call: TRBJ2-2; v_call: TRBV7-9; d_call: NA; clone_size: NA; cdr3_aa: CASSRPRGDTGELFF; cdr3_nt: TGTGCCAGCAGCCGACCTCGCGGGGACACCGGGGAGCTGTTTTTT
j_call: TRBJ2-5; v_call: TRBV2; d_call: NA; clone_size: NA; cdr3_aa: CASSERGRSPETQYF; cdr3_nt: TGTGCCAGCAGTGAAAGGGGCCGTAGTCCCGAGACCCAGTACTTC
j_call: TRBJ2-7; v_call: TRBV4-3; d_call: NA; clone_size: NA; cdr3_aa: CASSQGLRDPTYEQYF; cdr3_nt: TGCGCCAGCAGCCAGGGACTCCGGGACCCTACCTACGAGCAGTACTTC
j_call: TRBJ1-6; v_call: TRBV27; d_call: TRBD1; clone_size: NA; cdr3_aa: CASSPTPTGSYNSPLHF; cdr3_nt: TGTGCCAGCAGTCCTACCCCGACAGGGTCCTATAATTCACCCCTCCACTTT
j_call: TRBJ2-7; v_call: TRBV28; d_call: NA; clone_size: NA; cdr3_aa: CASCSIPGVWQYF; cdr3_nt: TGTGCCAGCTGCTCGATTCCCGGGGTTTGGCAGTACTTC
j_call: TRBJ1-1; v_call: TRBV5-8; d_call: TRBD1; clone_size: once; cdr3_aa: CASSSMVDRGDTEAFF; cdr3_nt: TGTGCCAGCAGCTCCATGGTCGACAGGGGGGACACTGAAGCTTTCTTT
j_call: TRBJ1-3; v_call: TRBV10-3; d_call: NA; clone_size: NA; cdr3_aa: CAISIDRTDSGNTIYF; cdr3_nt: TGTGCCATCAGTATTGACAGGACTGACTCTGGAAACACCATATATTTT
j_call: TRBJ1-5; v_call: TRBV3-1/TRBV3-2; d_call: NA; clone_size: NA; cdr3_aa: CASSQGGGQPQHF; cdr3_nt: TGTGCCAGCAGCCAAGGCGGGGGCCAGCCCCAGCATTTT
j_call: TRBJ2-5; v_call: TRBV7-2; d_call: TRBD2; clone_size: NA; cdr3_aa: CASSPRLAGGPQETQYF; cdr3_nt: TGTGCCAGCAGCCCCCGACTAGCGGGAGGGCCCCAAGAGACCCAGTACTTC
j_call: TRBJ2-2; v_call: TRBV30; d_call: NA; clone_size: NA; cdr3_aa: CAWSVTAGFAGELFF; cdr3_nt: TGTGCCTGGAGTGTCACTGCAGGTTTCGCCGGGGAGCTGTTTTTT
j_call: TRBJ2-3; v_call: TRBV11-3; d_call: TRBD1; clone_size: NA; cdr3_aa: CASSPGQAEGNTQYF; cdr3_nt: TGTGCCAGCAGCCCGGGACAGGCCGAGGGGAATACGCAGTATTTT
j_call: TRBJ2-3; v_call: TRBV15; d_call: NA; clone_size: NA; cdr3_aa: CATSRVSSWGTDTQYF; cdr3_nt: TGTGCCACCAGCAGAGTTTCTAGCTGGGGAACAGATACGCAGTATTTT
j_call: TRBJ1-5; v_call: TRBV28; d_call: NA; clone_size: once; cdr3_aa: CASSLDQGRNQPQHF; cdr3_nt: TGTGCCAGCAGTTTAGATCAGGGCCGCAATCAGCCCCAGCATTTT
j_call: TRBJ1-4; v_call: TRBV4-2; d_call: NA; clone_size: NA; cdr3_aa: CASSQDIRQGNEKLFF; cdr3_nt: TGTGCCAGCAGCCAAGATATCAGGCAGGGGAATGAAAAACTGTTTTTT
j_call: TRBJ1-5; v_call: TRBV6-5; d_call: NA; clone_size: NA; cdr3_aa: CASRTLMGPNQPQHF; cdr3_nt: TGTGCCAGCAGAACTTTAATGGGGCCTAATCAGCCCCAGCATTTT
j_call: TRBJ1-4; v_call: TRBV30; d_call: TRBD1; clone_size: NA; cdr3_aa: CAWGRAGQINEKLFF; cdr3_nt: TGTGCCTGGGGTCGCGCGGGACAGATTAATGAAAAACTGTTTTTT
j_call: TRBJ2-4; v_call: TRBV2; d_call: TRBD2; clone_size: NA; cdr3_aa: CASRFPGLAGGTKNIQYF; cdr3_nt: TGTGCCAGCAGGTTCCCGGGACTAGCGGGGGGGACCAAAAACATTCAGTACTTC
j_call: TRBJ2-1; v_call: TRBV18; d_call: TRBD2; clone_size: NA; cdr3_aa: CASSPAASGSNEQFF; cdr3_nt: TGTGCCAGCTCGCCAGCCGCTAGCGGTAGCAATGAGCAGTTCTTC
j_call: TRBJ2-3; v_call: TRBV30; d_call: TRBD2; clone_size: NA; cdr3_aa: CAWSRTSGTDTQYF; cdr3_nt: TGTGCCTGGAGCCGGACTAGCGGCACAGATACGCAGTATTTT
j_call: TRBJ2-7; v_call: TRBV2; d_call: TRBD1; clone_size: NA; cdr3_aa: CASRQTQGWRTYEQYF; cdr3_nt: TGTGCCAGCAGGCAGACACAGGGGTGGCGGACCTACGAGCAGTACTTC
j_call: TRBJ1-1; v_call: TRBV19; d_call: TRBD1; clone_size: NA; cdr3_aa: CASRPSRQGTRNTEAFF; cdr3_nt: TGTGCCAGTAGACCATCAAGACAGGGGACGAGAAACACTGAAGCTTTCTTT
j_call: TRBJ2-2; v_call: TRBV5-1; d_call: NA; clone_size: NA; cdr3_aa: CATSRGGNTGELFF; cdr3_nt: TGCGCCACCTCCCGCGGAGGTAACACCGGGGAGCTGTTTTTT
j_call: TRBJ2-5; v_call: TRBV7-2; d_call: TRBD2; clone_size: few; cdr3_aa: CASSQTSGGTQYF; cdr3_nt: TGTGCCAGCAGCCAAACTAGCGGAGGGACCCAGTACTTC
j_call: TRBJ2-7; v_call: TRBV5-6; d_call: TRBD2; clone_size: NA; cdr3_aa: CASSSWGVWASGRSYEQYF; cdr3_nt: TGTGCCAGCAGCTCGTGGGGGGTTTGGGCTAGCGGGAGGTCTTACGAGCAGTACTTC
j_call: TRBJ2-3; v_call: TRBV28; d_call: NA; clone_size: NA; cdr3_aa: CASSSPPGGDTQYF; cdr3_nt: TGTGCCAGCAGTTCCCCCCCAGGGGGGGATACGCAGTATTTT
j_call: TRBJ2-2; v_call: TRBV27; d_call: NA; clone_size: NA; cdr3_aa: CASSFRANRMSPGELFF; cdr3_nt: TGTGCCAGCAGTTTCAGGGCGAATAGGATGTCCCCCGGGGAGCTGTTTTTT
j_call: TRBJ2-1; v_call: TRBV4-3; d_call: NA; clone_size: NA; cdr3_aa: CASSQELSRNEQFF; cdr3_nt: TGCGCCAGCAGCCAAGAATTGAGTCGGAATGAGCAGTTCTTC
j_call: TRBJ2-3; v_call: TRBV3-1/TRBV3-2; d_call: TRBD2; clone_size: NA; cdr3_aa: CASSLAGSTDTQYF; cdr3_nt: TGTGCCAGCAGCCTAGCGGGTAGCACAGATACGCAGTATTTT
j_call: TRBJ1-1; v_call: TRBV11-2; d_call: TRBD1; clone_size: NA; cdr3_aa: CASSRGQQTEAFF; cdr3_nt: TGTGCCAGCAGCCGGGGACAGCAGACTGAAGCTTTCTTT
j_call: TRBJ2-5; v_call: TRBV19; d_call: NA; clone_size: NA; cdr3_aa: CASSIRGETQYF; cdr3_nt: TGTGCCAGTAGTATAAGGGGAGAGACCCAGTACTTC
j_call: TRBJ2-7; v_call: TRBV19; d_call: TRBD2; clone_size: NA; cdr3_aa: CASSPEGTSGFYEQYF; cdr3_nt: TGTGCCAGTAGTCCCGAGGGGACTAGCGGATTCTACGAGCAGTACTTC
j_call: TRBJ2-3; v_call: TRBV11-3; d_call: TRBD2; clone_size: NA; cdr3_aa: CASSPGQRGPTDTQYF; cdr3_nt: TGTGCCAGCAGCCCCGGCCAGCGGGGGCCCACAGATACGCAGTATTTT
j_call: TRBJ2-2; v_call: TRBV19; d_call: NA; clone_size: NA; cdr3_aa: CASSIVIAGELFF; cdr3_nt: TGTGCCAGTAGTATTGTAATCGCCGGGGAGCTGTTTTTT
j_call: TRBJ2-7; v_call: TRBV15; d_call: NA; clone_size: NA; cdr3_aa: CATSRGVGSKRYEQYF; cdr3_nt: TGTGCCACCAGCAGAGGGGTAGGTTCCAAGCGCTACGAGCAGTACTTC
j_call: TRBJ1-2; v_call: TRBV11-2; d_call: NA; clone_size: NA; cdr3_aa: CASSPERQMGYTF; cdr3_nt: TGTGCCAGCAGCCCGGAGCGGCAGATGGGCTACACCTTC